Described below is a single T cell receptor (beta chain) sequence and its context. The data stem from a study of blood T cell repertoires in COVID-19. Study context: Some COVID-19 samples were acute and others convalescent; all came from the United States, Italy and Spain. From T cells, B-cell-depleted T cells, or PBMCs came the material, which was cDNA or gDNA.

TCRdb keeps only in-frame clones here, not all; method: immunoSEQ multiplex PCR. The sample shows 55,000 to 80,000 clones, less than 85% of them seen only once. Between the trimmed V and J ends, which lost 0 bases and 2 bases, there was a span of 14 bases. Germline-derived CDR1 and CDR2 are SGHRS and YFSETQ. This CDR3 is 16 amino acids long. The V and J genes are TRBV5-1 and TRBJ1-2; weak D call: TRBD1 (6 bases). Sequencing was performed on peripheral blood. The clonotype originates from a woman of 80 years or more with acute or convalescent COVID-19. The CDR3 bases are TGCGCCAGCAGCTTGGGTCTCGGGCAGGGGAACTATGGCTACACCTTC. It codes for CASSLGLGQGNYGYTF.